This TCR beta chain was captured in a study of blood T cells in healthy people across ages. Study findings and constraints: Relative to aged donors, long-lived donors carried more naive CD4+ cells and displayed higher diversity.

Germline assignment: CDR1 SGHTA and CDR2 FQGNSA. Deletions cut 4 bases from V and 4 bases from J, with 17 bases between. This CDR3 contains 16 residues. This clonotype showed up just a few times. The antigen is not known. Donation came from healthy Caucasian individuals in Russia who were aged roughly 6 to 95. Each sample yielded at least 6 micrograms of PBMC total RNA. A second PCR, run for roughly 7 to 11 cycles, used a sample-barcoded 5' primer plus a J-beta primer mix. TCRdb redid the calling of the 5' RACE reads with MiXCR, one entry per CDR3 protein. The sample records around 790,000 distinct CDR3 sequences, around two fifths being singletons.

The genes are TRBV7-2 and TRBJ2-4, with a possible D match to TRBD2 (7 bases). Sequenced input: blood. This TCR was recovered from a man in his 60s in good health. CDR3 DNA sequence: TGTGCCAGCAGCTCTCACCGAGGGGGGGCTAAAAACATTCAGTACTTC. Its translation is CASSSHRGGAKNIQYF. The full variable domain, completed using reference TRBV7-2 and TRBJ2-4, is GAGVSQSPSNKVTEKGKDVELRCDPISGHTALYWYRQSLGQGLEFLIYFQGNSAPDKSGLPSDRFSAERTGGSVSTLTIQRTQQEDSAVYLCASSSHRGGAKNIQYFGAGTRLSVL.